Given below is one TCR beta chain in context. This entry comes from a study of T-cell reconstitution after alpha-beta-depleted transplantation in children. Library preparation (for TCRbeta) was performed with unique molecular identifiers. TCRdb independently ran MiXCR on the PCR reads; one entry per CDR3 protein. The sample records 240,000 or so distinct CDR3 sequences, approximately 8% being singletons. V lost 7 bases to trimming and J lost 2 bases; unmatched junction nucleotides: 13. The length of the CDR3 is 17 residues. Per germline, CDR1 SNHLY and CDR2 FYNNEI. The rearrangement uses TRBV2 and TRBJ2-1, with 8 positions matching TRBD1. Sequencing was performed on PBMCs, mostly from graft donor cells, taken 180 days after TCRalphabeta/CD19-depleted stem cell transplant. This sequence was found in a male patient aged 10-17 years who had a stem cell transplant for acute lymphoblastic leukemia, so the T cells may come from the graft donor. This chain's CDR3 is CASKRSGGLVTYNEQFF. As DNA, the CDR3 is TGTGCCAGCAAGCGGTCAGGGGGCCTAGTAACCTACAATGAGCAGTTCTTC.